Listed here are 26 T cell receptor beta chains from one sample, sequenced in a study of blood T cells in healthy people across ages. A second PCR of roughly 7 to 11 cycles used a sample-barcoded 5' primer and a J-beta primer mix. In TCRdb, the 5' RACE reads were re-called with MiXCR into one record per CDR3 protein. The repertoire holds roughly 1,800,000 distinct CDR3 sequences, with approximately 50% as singletons. The specimen was blood. The receptors derive from a woman between 40 and 50 years old in good health.

The chain carries TRBV4-2 and TRBJ2-5, with TRBD2 as a possible D gene (7 bases). Between the trimmed V and J ends, which lost 2 bases and 3 bases, there was a span of 16 bases. In germline, CDR1 is LGHNA, CDR2 YNFKEQ. The CDR3 totals 16 residues. CDR3 amino acids: CASSQTLSGGEETQYF. In nucleotides, the CDR3 is TGTGCCAGCAGCCAAACTCTTTCGGGGGGCGAAGAGACCCAGTACTTC.

The chain employs TRBV28 and TRBJ2-5; 9 bases match TRBD2. The length of the CDR3 is 15 residues. CDR1 is MDHEN, CDR2 SYDVKM, per germline. J gave up 5 bases and V 1 base, and 5 bases lay outside the gene matches. The CDR3 loop is CASSLYSGGRETQYF. CDR3 nucleotides: TGTGCCAGCAGTTTATACAGCGGGGGGAGGGAGACCCAGTACTTC.

The genes are TRBV6-5 and TRBJ1-1, with D possibly matching TRBD1 (6 bases). V lost 0 bases, J lost 5 bases, and 13 bases lay in between. The CDR3 is made up of 15 amino acids. In germline, CDR1 is MNHEY, CDR2 SVGAGI. CDR3 DNA sequence: TGTGCCAGCAGTTACTCCGGGGACATAGGGACTGAAGCTTTCTTT. The encoded protein is CASSYSGDIGTEAFF.

This clonotype turned up a few times. The chain couples TRBV29-1 to TRBJ1-1; no clear D gene. The germline gives CDR1 SQVTM, CDR2 ANQGSEA. Deletions cut 3 bases from V and 7 bases from J, with 6 bases between. CDR3 length: 10 residues. DNA for the CDR3: TGCAGCGTTGAGTTTGGTGAAGCTTTCTTT. This encodes CSVEFGEAFF.

The chain uses TRBV12-3 or TRBV12-4 and TRBJ2-3; the match to TRBD2 covers 8 bases. Trimming at V came to 4 bases and at J to 5 bases, leaving 5 bases not matched to a gene. The CDR3 runs to 14 residues. The CDR3 here is CASSSGGRGDTQYF. The CDR3 DNA sequence: TGTGCCAGCAGTTCGGGGGGGCGGGGAGATACGCAGTATTTT.

This clonotype turned up a few times. The CDR3 reads CASSSPRADTQYF. CDR3 nucleotide sequence: TGTGCCAGCAGCTCCCCTAGAGCAGATACGCAGTATTTT. V gene TRBV7-3 combines with J gene TRBJ2-3; D gene ambiguous. This CDR3 region has 13 residues. Between the trimmed V and J ends, which lost 4 bases and 4 bases, there was a span of 9 bases. Germline V gives CDR1 SGHTA, CDR2 FQGTGA.

The chain joins TRBV7-2 to TRBJ2-4, with TRBD2 identical over 7 bases. TRBJ2-7 explains the end of the DNA better; the J call may be wrong. The CDR3 extends over 15 amino acids. Germline assignment: CDR1 SGHTA and CDR2 FQGNSA. The CDR3 region is CASSRGLVLTYEQYF. The CDR3 coding sequence is TGTGCCAGCAGCCGAGGACTAGTGCTTACCTACGAGCAGTACTTC.

This clonotype has just one count. The CDR3, as DNA: TGTGCCAGCAGCCAAGAGGGGCAGGGTGGCTATGGCTACACCTTC. As protein: CASSQEGQGGYGYTF. The chain is built from TRBV4-2 and TRBJ1-2; D possibly corresponds to TRBD1 (5 bases). The CDR3 spans 15 residues. Per the germline V gene, CDR1 is LGHNA and CDR2 is YNFKEQ. The V end lost 0 bases, the J end lost 4 bases, and 12 bases lay between the germline ends.

The chain combines TRBV20-1 with TRBJ2-1; the match to TRBD2 covers 10 bases. The DNA matches TRBJ2-7 better at its end, which makes the J call doubtful. This CDR3 comprises 17 residues. The germline V gene encodes CDR1 DFQATT and CDR2 SNEGSKA (reference sequence). CDR3 bases: TGCAGTGCTAGAAATAGCGGGGGGACCAGCTCCTACAATGAGCAGTACTTC. Translation gives CSARNSGGTSSYNEQYF.

The gene calls are TRBV19 and TRBJ2-3; no clear D. The CDR3 totals 13 residues. V lost 5 bases to trimming and J lost 6 bases, with 12 bases between them. CDR1 is LNHDA and CDR2 is SQIVND in the germline V gene (reference sequence). The CDR3 loop reads CASSPPSGDTQYF. CDR3 DNA: TGTGCCAGTAGTCCTCCGTCCGGGGATACGCAGTATTTT.

This clonotype was found a few times. V gene TRBV29-1 combines with J gene TRBJ2-7; TRBD2 might be the D (6 bases). CDR3 length: 14 residues. V shed 3 bases and J shed 0 bases, with 12 bases lying between them. Germline-derived CDR1 and CDR2 are SQVTM and ANQGSEA. The CDR3 region is CSVDGGSSSYEQYF. The CDR3 nucleotides read TGCAGCGTTGATGGGGGGTCAAGCTCCTACGAGCAGTACTTC.

The rearrangement links TRBV5-1 to TRBJ2-1; either TRBD1 or TRBD2 may fit D (5 bases each). This CDR3 is 13 amino acids long. V was clipped by 8 bases and J by 4 bases, with 13 bases between them. Per germline, CDR1 SGHRS and CDR2 YFSETQ. CDR3 in amino acids: CARPGTQYNEQFF. The CDR3 nucleotides read TGCGCCAGACCCGGGACCCAATACAATGAGCAGTTCTTC.

The V gene is TRBV14, the J gene TRBJ2-7, with 12 positions matching TRBD2. With the DNA end fitting TRBJ2-5 better, the J assignment may be wrong. The germline CDR1 and CDR2 sequences are SGHDN and FVKESK. The length of the CDR3 is 18 residues. CDR3 amino acids: CASSQDKASGGDRETQYF. The CDR3 DNA reads as TGTGCCAGCAGCCAAGATAAGGCTAGCGGGGGGGATAGAGAGACCCAGTACTTC.

The rearrangement uses TRBV4-3 and TRBJ1-2; maybe TRBD1 (5 bases). The CDR3 has 15 residues. Trimming removed 0 bases from V and 5 bases from J, with 13 bases in between. CDR1 and CDR2 from the germline V gene are LGHNA and YSLEER. CDR3 DNA: TGCGCCAGCAGCCAAGATGGGGGGTACGGTTATGGCTACACCTTC. It encodes CASSQDGGYGYGYTF.

This clonotype has a handful of counts. As DNA, the CDR3 is TGTGCCAGCAGTGGCCGGGACAGCAATCAGCCCCAGCATTTT. Amino acid sequence: CASSGRDSNQPQHF. This chain uses TRBV6-6 with TRBJ1-5; possible D gene TRBD1, 5 bases. In germline, CDR1 is MNHNY, CDR2 SVGAGI (reference sequence). The CDR3 spans 14 residues. V was clipped by 5 bases and J by 1 base, with 9 bases between them.

This clonotype showed up just a few times. This sequence joins TRBV20-1 and TRBJ2-7, with 10 bases fitting TRBD1. From germline, CDR1 is DFQATT and CDR2 SNEGSKA (reference sequence). V was pared by 2 bases and J by 7 bases, with 11 bases of the junction left unmatched. The CDR3 loop spans 15 amino acids. As DNA, the CDR3 is TGCAGTGCTAGATCCCTAGGGACAGGGGCTCGAGAGCAGTACTTC. Its protein product is CSARSLGTGAREQYF.

This clonotype has just a few counts. The chain combines TRBV5-1 with TRBJ2-1, with D possibly being TRBD2 (6 bases). The germline V gene encodes CDR1 SGHRS and CDR2 YFSETQ. This CDR3 region has 14 residues. V lost 0 bases, J lost 6 bases, and 10 bases lay in between. CDR3 sequence (DNA): TGCGCCAGCAGCTTGGGCGGGGAAATCAATGAGCAGTTCTTC. Its translation is CASSLGGEINEQFF.

This clonotype was seen a handful of times. The rearrangement uses TRBV20-1 and TRBJ2-1; D is unresolved. In germline, CDR1 is DFQATT, CDR2 SNEGSKA (reference sequence). V was clipped by 3 bases and J by 2 bases, with 14 bases between them. The CDR3 totals 15 residues. The CDR3, as DNA: TGCAGTGCTAGTATGTCAGGTCGGGCCTACAATGAGCAGTTCTTC. It encodes CSASMSGRAYNEQFF.

The rearrangement uses TRBV6-5 and TRBJ2-5, with 14 bases matching TRBD2. The ends lost 10 bases at V and 2 bases at J; junction bases unmatched: 9. The CDR3 sequence is 16 residues long. CDR1 is MNHEY, CDR2 SVGAGI, per germline. In nucleotides, the CDR3 is TGTGCCACCCTCGCCGGACTAGCGGGGGGTCAAGAGACCCAGTACTTC. Translated, it gives CATLAGLAGGQETQYF.

This chain joins TRBV6-5 and TRBJ2-5, with no clear D. Trimming removed 8 bases from V and 5 bases from J, with 9 bases in between. Per the germline V gene, CDR1 is MNHEY and CDR2 is SVGAGI. The CDR3 runs to 11 residues. CDR3 loop: CASEFRETQYF. CDR3 DNA: TGTGCCAGCGAGTTCAGGGAGACCCAGTACTTC.

This clonotype has a single count. The chain recombines TRBV4-1 with TRBJ2-2, with a tentative D call TRBD2 (6 bases). The CDR3 loop spans 13 amino acids. Per the germline V gene, CDR1 is MGHRA and CDR2 is YSYEKL. V was shortened by 1 base and J by 8 bases, with 8 bases between the two germline ends. In nucleotides, the CDR3 is TGCGCCAGCAGCCAAGGGGAGGCTGGGGAGCTGTTTTTT. Its translation is CASSQGEAGELFF.

The genes are TRBV12-3 or TRBV12-4 and TRBJ2-3, with TRBD1 identical over 10 bases. Trimming removed 3 bases from V and 9 bases from J; junction bases left unmatched: 6. CDR3 size: 14 residues. Here the CDR3 DNA reads TGTGCCAGCAGTTTGTGGACAGGGGGGGACACGCAGTATTTT. This translates into CASSLWTGGDTQYF.

This clonotype came up once. This rearrangement joins TRBV11-2 to TRBJ1-1, with TRBD1 identical over 8 bases. CDR1 is SGHAT, CDR2 FQNNGV, per germline. V shed 3 bases and J 4 bases; nucleotides not matched to a gene: 16. The CDR3 extends over 18 amino acids. The CDR3 DNA sequence: TGTGCCAGCAGCTTTTTTACGGTCCAGGGGGCTGGGGGCACTGAAGCTTTCTTT. Translating gives CASSFFTVQGAGGTEAFF.

The chain combines TRBV27 with TRBJ1-2, with 11 bases that match TRBD1. The germline CDR1 and CDR2 sequences are MNHEY and SMNVEV (reference sequence). The V and J ends lost 11 bases and 3 bases, in that order; junction bases with no gene match: 17. This CDR3 is 17 amino acids long. CDR3 residues: CAGDSGQGGPIHYGYTF. The CDR3 nucleotides read TGTGCCGGCGACTCGGGACAGGGGGGCCCCATCCACTATGGCTACACCTTC.

The gene calls are TRBV6-5 and TRBJ2-7; D remains ambiguous. V lost 3 bases and J lost 1, with 19 bases in between. Germline loops: CDR1 MNHEY, CDR2 SVGAGI. The CDR3 is made up of 17 amino acids. CDR3 sequence reads: CASSYKYQPVRSYEQYF. CDR3 sequence (DNA): TGTGCCAGCAGTTATAAATATCAGCCCGTCAGATCCTACGAGCAGTACTTC.

About this clonotype: A much larger clone lies one base from this, so it may be a read error. The chain recombines TRBV9 with TRBJ2-1, with TRBD1 matching 8 bases. This CDR3 has 14 amino acids. From germline, CDR1 is SGDLS and CDR2 YYNGEE. The CDR3 spells CASTPRQGSDELFF. In nucleotides, the CDR3 is TGTGCCAGCACCCCCAGACAGGGGTCGGATGAGCTGTTCTTC.